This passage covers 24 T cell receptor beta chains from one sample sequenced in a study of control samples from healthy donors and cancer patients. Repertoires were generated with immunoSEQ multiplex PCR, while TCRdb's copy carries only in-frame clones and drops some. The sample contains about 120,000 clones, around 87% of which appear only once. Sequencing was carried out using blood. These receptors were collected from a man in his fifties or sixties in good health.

The CDR3 nucleotides read TGTGCCAGCAGCTCCCCCGGGACAGGGAATCAGCCCCAGCATTTT. Residues: CASSSPGTGNQPQHF. The chain is built from TRBV28 and TRBJ1-5; 9 nucleotides line up with TRBD1. The CDR3 runs to 15 residues. The trim removed 6 bases at V and 4 bases at J, leaving 7 bases unmatched. In germline, CDR1 is MDHEN, CDR2 SYDVKM.

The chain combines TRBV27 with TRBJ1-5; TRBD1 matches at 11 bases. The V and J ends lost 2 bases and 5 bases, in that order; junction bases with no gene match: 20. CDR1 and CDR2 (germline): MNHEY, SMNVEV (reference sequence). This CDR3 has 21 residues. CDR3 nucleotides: TGTGCCAGCAGTTTAAGGGGATGGAGCCGCGGACAGGGGGCGTTGGATCAGCCCCAGCATTTT. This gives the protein CASSLRGWSRGQGALDQPQHF.

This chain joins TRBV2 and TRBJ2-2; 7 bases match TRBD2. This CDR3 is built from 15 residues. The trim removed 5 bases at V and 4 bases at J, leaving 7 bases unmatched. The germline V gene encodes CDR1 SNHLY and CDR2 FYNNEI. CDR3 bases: TGTGCCAGCAGTCACAATCGGGGGGTCACCGGGGAGCTGTTTTTT. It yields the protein CASSHNRGVTGELFF.

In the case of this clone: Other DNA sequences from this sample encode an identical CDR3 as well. The CDR3 DNA reads TGTGCCAGCAGCCTCACCACCTACGAGCAGTACTTC. The encoded protein is CASSLTTYEQYF. The chain carries TRBV7-2 and TRBJ2-7; D remains unclear. The CDR3 contains 12 residues. Germline V CDR1 and CDR2: SGHTA, FQGNSA. V lost 5 bases and J 2 bases, leaving 7 bases between the germline ends.

CDR3 nucleotide sequence: TGTGCCAGCTCACTTTCAGGGGCAGAGCAGTTCTTC. Its protein is CASSLSGAEQFF. The J gene is TRBJ2-1, the V gene TRBV18, with a possible D match to TRBD1 (6 bases). CDR3 length equals 12 residues. The germline V gene encodes CDR1 KGHSH and CDR2 LQKENI. Trimming stripped 4 bases from V and 10 bases from J, with 11 bases between. The entire variable domain, with the rest obtained from reference TRBV18 and TRBJ2-1, is as follows: NAGVMQNPRHLVRRRGQEARLRCSPMKGHSHVYWYRQLPEEGLKFMVYLQKENIIDESGMPKERFSAEFPKEGPSILRIQQVVRGDSAAYFCASSLSGAEQFFGPGTRLTVL.

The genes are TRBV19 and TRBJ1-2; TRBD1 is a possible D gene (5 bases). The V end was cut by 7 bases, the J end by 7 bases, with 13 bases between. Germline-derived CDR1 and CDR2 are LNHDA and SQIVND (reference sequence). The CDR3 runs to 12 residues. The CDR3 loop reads CASKRDSGGYTF. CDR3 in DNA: TGTGCCAGTAAAAGGGACTCGGGTGGCTACACCTTC.

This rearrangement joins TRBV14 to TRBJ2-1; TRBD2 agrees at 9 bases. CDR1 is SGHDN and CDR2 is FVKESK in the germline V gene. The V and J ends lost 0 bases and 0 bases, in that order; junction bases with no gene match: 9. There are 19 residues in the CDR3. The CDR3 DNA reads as TGTGCCAGCAGCCAAGACGCTCCCCTAGCGGGGAGCTCCTACAATGAGCAGTTCTTC. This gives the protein CASSQDAPLAGSSYNEQFF.

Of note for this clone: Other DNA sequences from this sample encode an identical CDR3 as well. The CDR3 loop is CASSKKGLAGARGTGELFF. The CDR3 bases are TGTGCCAGTAGTAAAAAGGGACTAGCGGGGGCTCGGGGGACCGGGGAGCTGTTTTTT. The chain combines TRBV19 with TRBJ2-2, with 14 bases lining up with TRBD2. The V gene's germline CDR1 is LNHDA and CDR2 SQIVND (reference sequence). This CDR3 is built from 19 residues. V was pared by 4 bases and J by 5 bases, with 12 bases of the junction left unmatched.

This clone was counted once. The CDR3 spells CASSGGTGVVSAFF. CDR3 DNA: TGTGCCAGCAGCGGAGGGACAGGGGTGGTATCAGCTTTCTTT. The V and J genes are TRBV9 and TRBJ1-1; 10 bases fit TRBD1. CDR1 is SGDLS, CDR2 YYNGEE, per germline. With 3 bases clipped from V and 10 bases from J, the junction kept 9 bases outside the gene matches. There are 14 residues in the CDR3.

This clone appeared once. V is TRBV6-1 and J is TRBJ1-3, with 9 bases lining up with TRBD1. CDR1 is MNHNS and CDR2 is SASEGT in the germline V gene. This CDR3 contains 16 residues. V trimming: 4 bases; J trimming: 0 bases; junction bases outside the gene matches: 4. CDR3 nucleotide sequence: TGTGCCAGCAGTGCGTACAGGGGGCCCTCTGGAAACACCATATATTTT. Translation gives CASSAYRGPSGNTIYF.

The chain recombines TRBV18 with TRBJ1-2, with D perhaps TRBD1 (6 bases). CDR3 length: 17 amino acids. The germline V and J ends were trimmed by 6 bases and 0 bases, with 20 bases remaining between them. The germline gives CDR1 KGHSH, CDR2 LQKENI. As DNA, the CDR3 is TGTGCCAGCTCTATCCGGGAGGACAGACTATCTAACTATGGCTACACCTTC. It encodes CASSIREDRLSNYGYTF.

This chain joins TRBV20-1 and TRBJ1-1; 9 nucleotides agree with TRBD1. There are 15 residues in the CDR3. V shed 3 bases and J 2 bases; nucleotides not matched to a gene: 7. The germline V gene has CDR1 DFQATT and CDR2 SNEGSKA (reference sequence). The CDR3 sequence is CSASKGTGRNTEAFF. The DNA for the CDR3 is TGCAGTGCTAGTAAAGGGACAGGGCGCAACACTGAAGCTTTCTTT.

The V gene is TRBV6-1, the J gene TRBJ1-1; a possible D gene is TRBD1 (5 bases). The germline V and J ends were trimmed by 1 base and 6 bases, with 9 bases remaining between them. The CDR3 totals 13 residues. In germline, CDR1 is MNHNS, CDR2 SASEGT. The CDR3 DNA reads TGTGCCAGCAGTGAAGGCCCAGGGCCTGAAGCTTTCTTT. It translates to CASSEGPGPEAFF.

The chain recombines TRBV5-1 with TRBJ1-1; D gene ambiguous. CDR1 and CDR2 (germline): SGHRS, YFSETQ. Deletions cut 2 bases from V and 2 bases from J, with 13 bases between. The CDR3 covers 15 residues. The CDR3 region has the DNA TGCGCCAGCAGCTTAGTCTCCGGACTCAACACTGAAGCTTTCTTT. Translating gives CASSLVSGLNTEAFF. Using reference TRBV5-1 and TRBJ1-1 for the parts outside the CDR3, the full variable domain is KAGVTQTPRYLIKTRGQQVTLSCSPISGHRSVSWYQQTPGQGLQFLFEYFSETQRNKGNFPGRFSGRQFSNSRSEMNVSTLELGDSALYLCASSLVSGLNTEAFFGQGTRLTVV.

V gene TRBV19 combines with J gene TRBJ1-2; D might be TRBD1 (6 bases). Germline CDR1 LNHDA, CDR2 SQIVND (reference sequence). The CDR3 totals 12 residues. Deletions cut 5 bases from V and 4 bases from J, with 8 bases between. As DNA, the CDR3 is TGTGCCAGTAGTCGGGGGGCCTATGGCTACACCTTC. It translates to CASSRGAYGYTF.

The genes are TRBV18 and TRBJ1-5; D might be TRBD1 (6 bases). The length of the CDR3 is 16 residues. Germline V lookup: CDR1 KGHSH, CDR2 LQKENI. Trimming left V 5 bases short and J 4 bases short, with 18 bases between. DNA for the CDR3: TGTGCCAGCTCATGGGAGGGGGGGTCTGGAAATCAGCCCCAGCATTTT. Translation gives CASSWEGGSGNQPQHF. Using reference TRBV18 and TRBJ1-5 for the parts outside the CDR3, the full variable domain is NAGVMQNPRHLVRRRGQEARLRCSPMKGHSHVYWYRQLPEEGLKFMVYLQKENIIDESGMPKERFSAEFPKEGPSILRIQQVVRGDSAAYFCASSWEGGSGNQPQHFGDGTRLSIL.

CDR3 region: CASSLGVGTEAFF. The CDR3 region has the DNA TGTGCCAGCAGCTTAGGTGTCGGCACTGAAGCTTTCTTT. The rearrangement joins TRBV11-2 to TRBJ1-1; the D is unclear. Germline-derived CDR1 and CDR2 are SGHAT and FQNNGV. The ends were cut back, 1 base at V and 4 bases at J, with 7 bases in the middle. This CDR3 contains 13 residues.

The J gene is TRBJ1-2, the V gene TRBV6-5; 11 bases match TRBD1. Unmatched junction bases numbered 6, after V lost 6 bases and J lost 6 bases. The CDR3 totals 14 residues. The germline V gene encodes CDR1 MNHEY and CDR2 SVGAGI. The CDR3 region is CASSLDRGRNGYTF. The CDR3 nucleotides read TGTGCCAGCAGCCTGGACAGGGGGCGAAATGGCTACACCTTC.

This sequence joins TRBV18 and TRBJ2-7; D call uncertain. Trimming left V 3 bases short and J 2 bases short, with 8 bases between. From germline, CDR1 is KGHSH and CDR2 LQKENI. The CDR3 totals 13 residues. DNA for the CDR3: TGTGCCAGCTCACCTGACACAGCCTACGAGCAGTACTTC. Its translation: CASSPDTAYEQYF.

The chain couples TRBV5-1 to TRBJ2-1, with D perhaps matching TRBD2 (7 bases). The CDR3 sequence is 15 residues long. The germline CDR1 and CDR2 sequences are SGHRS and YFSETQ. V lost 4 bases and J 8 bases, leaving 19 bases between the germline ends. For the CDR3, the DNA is TGCGCCAGCAGCCTAGGAGGGGGGGAGTTCGATGAGCAGTTCTTC. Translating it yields CASSLGGGEFDEQFF.

CDR3 sequence (DNA): TGTGCCAGCAGGGCCGGGACAGGGGGGTCCGGGGAGCTGTTTTTT. It yields the protein CASRAGTGGSGELFF. This chain uses TRBV7-2 with TRBJ2-2; 11 bases align to TRBD1. Germline CDR1 is SGHTA and CDR2 is FQGNSA. The junction had 6 bases not matched to a gene; V was cut back by 6 bases and J by 6 bases. CDR3 length: 15 amino acids.

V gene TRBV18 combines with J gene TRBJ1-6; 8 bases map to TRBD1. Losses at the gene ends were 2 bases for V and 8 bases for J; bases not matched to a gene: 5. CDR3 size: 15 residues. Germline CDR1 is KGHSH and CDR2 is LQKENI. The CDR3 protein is CASSPRTGSDSPLHF. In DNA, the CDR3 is TGTGCCAGCTCACCAAGGACAGGGTCAGATTCACCCCTCCACTTT.

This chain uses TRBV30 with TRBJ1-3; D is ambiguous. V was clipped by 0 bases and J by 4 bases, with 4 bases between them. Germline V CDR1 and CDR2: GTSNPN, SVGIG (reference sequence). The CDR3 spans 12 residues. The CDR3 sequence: CAWSVAGNTIYF. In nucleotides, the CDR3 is TGTGCCTGGAGTGTTGCCGGAAACACCATATATTTT.

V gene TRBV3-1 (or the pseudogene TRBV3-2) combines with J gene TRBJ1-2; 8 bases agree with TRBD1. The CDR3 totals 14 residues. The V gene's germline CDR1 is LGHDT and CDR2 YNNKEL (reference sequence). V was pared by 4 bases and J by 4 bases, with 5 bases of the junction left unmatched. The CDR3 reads CASSPQGQGYGYTF. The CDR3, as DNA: TGTGCCAGCAGCCCGCAAGGACAGGGCTATGGCTACACCTTC.